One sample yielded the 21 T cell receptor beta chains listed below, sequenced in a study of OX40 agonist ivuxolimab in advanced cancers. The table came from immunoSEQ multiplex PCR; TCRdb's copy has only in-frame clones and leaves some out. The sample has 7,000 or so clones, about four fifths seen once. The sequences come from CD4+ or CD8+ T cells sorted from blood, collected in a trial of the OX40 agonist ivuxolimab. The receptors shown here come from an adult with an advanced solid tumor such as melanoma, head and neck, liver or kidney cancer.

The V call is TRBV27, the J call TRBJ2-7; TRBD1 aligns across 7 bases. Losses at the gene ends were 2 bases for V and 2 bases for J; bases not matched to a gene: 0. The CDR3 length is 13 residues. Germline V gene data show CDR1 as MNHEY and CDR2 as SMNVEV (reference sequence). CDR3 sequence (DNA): TGTGCCAGCAGTTTAAGGGGGCCCTACGAGCAGTACTTC. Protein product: CASSLRGPYEQYF.

Here the CDR3 DNA reads TGTGCCAGCAGCTTTAACCCTTCTGGAAACACCATATATTTT. Protein: CASSFNPSGNTIYF. The chain recombines TRBV7-9 with TRBJ1-3; D remains ambiguous. V lost 3 bases, J lost 1 base, and 7 bases lay in between. This CDR3 is built from 14 residues. The germline V gene encodes CDR1 SEHNR and CDR2 FQNEAQ (reference sequence).

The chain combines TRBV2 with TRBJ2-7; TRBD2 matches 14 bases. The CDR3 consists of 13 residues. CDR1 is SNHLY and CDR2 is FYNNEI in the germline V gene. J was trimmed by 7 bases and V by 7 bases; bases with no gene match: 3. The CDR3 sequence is CASIRLAGGEQYF. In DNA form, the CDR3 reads TGTGCCAGCATCCGACTAGCGGGAGGGGAGCAGTACTTC. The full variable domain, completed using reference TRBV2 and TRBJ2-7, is EPEVTQTPSHQVTQMGQEVILRCVPISNHLYFYWYRQILGQKVEFLVSFYNNEISEKSEIFDDQFSVERPDGSNFTLKIRSTKLEDSAMYFCASIRLAGGEQYFGPGTRLTVT.

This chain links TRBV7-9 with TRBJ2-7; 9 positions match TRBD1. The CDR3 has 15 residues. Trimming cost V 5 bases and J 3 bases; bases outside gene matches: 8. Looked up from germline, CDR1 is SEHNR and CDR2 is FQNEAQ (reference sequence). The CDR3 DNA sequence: TGTGCCAGCAGCCCAGGGACAGGGTCACGCTACGAGCAGTACTTC. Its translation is CASSPGTGSRYEQYF.

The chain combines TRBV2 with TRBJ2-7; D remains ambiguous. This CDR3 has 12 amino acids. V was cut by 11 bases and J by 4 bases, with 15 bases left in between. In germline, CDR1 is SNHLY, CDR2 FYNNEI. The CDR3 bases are TGTGCCTCCATGGGTGGGCGATACGAGCAGTACTTC. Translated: CASMGGRYEQYF.

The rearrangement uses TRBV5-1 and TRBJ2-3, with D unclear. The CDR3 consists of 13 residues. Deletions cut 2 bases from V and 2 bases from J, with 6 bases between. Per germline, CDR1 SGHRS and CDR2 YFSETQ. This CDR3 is CASSFGYTDTQYF. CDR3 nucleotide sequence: TGCGCCAGCAGCTTCGGCTACACAGATACGCAGTATTTT. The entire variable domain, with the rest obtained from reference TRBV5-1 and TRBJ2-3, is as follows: KAGVTQTPRYLIKTRGQQVTLSCSPISGHRSVSWYQQTPGQGLQFLFEYFSETQRNKGNFPGRFSGRQFSNSRSEMNVSTLELGDSALYLCASSFGYTDTQYFGPGTRLTVL.

The CDR3 DNA is TGCGCCAGCAGCCAAGCAGGGACCGTTACTAATGAAAAACTGTTTTTT. Its protein is CASSQAGTVTNEKLFF. The chain couples TRBV4-1 to TRBJ1-4; possible D gene TRBD1, 5 bases. This CDR3 spans 16 amino acids. From germline, CDR1 is MGHRA and CDR2 YSYEKL. Trimming left V 1 base short and J 2 bases short, with 11 bases between.

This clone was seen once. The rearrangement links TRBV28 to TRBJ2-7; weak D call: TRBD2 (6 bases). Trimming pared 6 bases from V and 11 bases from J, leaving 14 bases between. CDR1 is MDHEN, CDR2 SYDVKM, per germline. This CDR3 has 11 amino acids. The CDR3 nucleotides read TGTGCCAGCAGCCTAATGCAGCGGGAGTACTTC. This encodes CASSLMQREYF. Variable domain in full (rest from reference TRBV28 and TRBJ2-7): DVKVTQSSRYLVKRTGEKVFLECVQDMDHENMFWYRQDPGLGLRLIYFSYDVKMKEKGDIPEGYSVSREKKERFSLILESASTNQTSMYLCASSLMQREYFGPGTRLTVT.

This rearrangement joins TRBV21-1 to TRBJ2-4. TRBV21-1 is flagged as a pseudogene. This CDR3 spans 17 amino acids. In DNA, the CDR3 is TGTGCCAGCAGCAAAGAAAGGGACCTGTTAGCCAAAAACATTCAGTACTTC. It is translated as CASSKERDLLAKNIQYF.

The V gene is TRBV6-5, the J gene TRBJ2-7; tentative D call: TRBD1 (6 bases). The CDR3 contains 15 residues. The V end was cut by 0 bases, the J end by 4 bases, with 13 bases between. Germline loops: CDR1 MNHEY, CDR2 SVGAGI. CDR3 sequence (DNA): TGTGCCAGCAGTTACTCGCAAGGGGGTGGGTACGAGCAGTACTTC. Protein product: CASSYSQGGGYEQYF.

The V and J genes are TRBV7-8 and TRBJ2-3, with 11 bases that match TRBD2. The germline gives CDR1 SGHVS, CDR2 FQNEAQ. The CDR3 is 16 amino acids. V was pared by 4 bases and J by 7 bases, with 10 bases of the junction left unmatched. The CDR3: CASSSGPSGGSYTQYF. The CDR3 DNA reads TGTGCCAGCAGCTCAGGGCCTAGCGGGGGGTCCTATACGCAGTATTTT. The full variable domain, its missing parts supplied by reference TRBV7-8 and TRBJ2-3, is GAGVSQSPRYKVAKRGQDVALRCDPISGHVSLFWYQQALGQGPEFLTYFQNEAQLDKSGLPSDRFFAERPEGSVSTLKIQRTQQEDSAVYLCASSSGPSGGSYTQYFGPGTRLTVL.

The chain's CDR3 is CATSITGFGNIQYF. The CDR3 coding sequence is TGTGCCACCAGTATTACAGGGTTTGGAAACATTCAGTACTTC. The chain has TRBV15 and TRBJ2-4; TRBD1 is a possible D gene (6 bases). The germline V gene encodes CDR1 LNHNV and CDR2 YYDKDF (reference sequence). CDR3 length: 14 amino acids. The germline V and J ends were trimmed by 6 bases and 6 bases, with 15 bases remaining between them.

The CDR3 bases are TGTGCCAGCAGTATCGGGGGGCTGAACACTGAAGCTTTCTTT. It translates to CASSIGGLNTEAFF. The chain carries TRBV6-6 and TRBJ1-1; tentative D call: TRBD1 (6 bases). V lost 5 bases and J lost 0, with 10 bases in between. Germline assignment: CDR1 MNHNY and CDR2 SVGAGI (reference sequence). The CDR3 runs to 14 residues.

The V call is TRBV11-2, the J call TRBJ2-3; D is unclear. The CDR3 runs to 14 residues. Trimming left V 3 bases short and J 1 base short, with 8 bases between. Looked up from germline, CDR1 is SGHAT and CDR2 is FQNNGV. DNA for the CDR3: TGTGCCAGCAGCTTCGTGGGCGGCACAGATACGCAGTATTTT. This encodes CASSFVGGTDTQYF.

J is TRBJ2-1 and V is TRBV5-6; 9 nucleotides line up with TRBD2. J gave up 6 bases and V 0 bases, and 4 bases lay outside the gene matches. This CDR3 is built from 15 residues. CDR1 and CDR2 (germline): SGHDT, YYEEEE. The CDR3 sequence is CASSLELAGPNEQFF. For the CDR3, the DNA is TGTGCCAGCAGCTTGGAGCTAGCGGGGCCCAATGAGCAGTTCTTC.

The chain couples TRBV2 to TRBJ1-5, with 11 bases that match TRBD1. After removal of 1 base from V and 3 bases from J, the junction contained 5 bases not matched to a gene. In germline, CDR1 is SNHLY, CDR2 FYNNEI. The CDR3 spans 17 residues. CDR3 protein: CASSEGGTGGLNQPQHF. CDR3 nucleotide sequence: TGTGCCAGCAGTGAAGGAGGGACAGGGGGGCTCAATCAGCCCCAGCATTTT. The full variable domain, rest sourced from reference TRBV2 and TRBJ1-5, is EPEVTQTPSHQVTQMGQEVILRCVPISNHLYFYWYRQILGQKVEFLVSFYNNEISEKSEIFDDQFSVERPDGSNFTLKIRSTKLEDSAMYFCASSEGGTGGLNQPQHFGDGTRLSIL.

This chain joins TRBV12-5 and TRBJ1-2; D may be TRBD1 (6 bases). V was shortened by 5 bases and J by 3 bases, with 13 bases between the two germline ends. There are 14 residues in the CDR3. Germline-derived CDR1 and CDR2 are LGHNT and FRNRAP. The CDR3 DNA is TGTGCTAGTGGTCCCCCCGGACAGCACTATGGCTACACCTTC. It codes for CASGPPGQHYGYTF.

The chain's CDR3 is CASSLIGQGAFGANVLTF. In nucleotides, the CDR3 is TGTGCCAGCAGCTTGATCGGACAGGGGGCGTTTGGGGCCAACGTCCTGACTTTC. The V call is TRBV7-2, the J call TRBJ2-6; 11 positions agree with TRBD1. V lost 3 bases to trimming and J lost 3 bases; unmatched junction nucleotides: 7. Germline CDR1 reads SGHTA; CDR2 reads FQGNSA. The CDR3 is made up of 18 amino acids.

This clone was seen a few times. Here the CDR3 reads CASSLGTGGYYEQYF. The CDR3 bases are TGTGCCAGCAGCTTAGGGACAGGGGGATACTACGAGCAGTACTTC. The chain uses TRBV7-8 and TRBJ2-7; 10 bases align to TRBD1. Trimming took 1 base from V and 3 from J; bases not matched to a gene: 3. Germline CDR1 reads SGHVS; CDR2 reads FQNEAQ. The CDR3 contains 15 residues.

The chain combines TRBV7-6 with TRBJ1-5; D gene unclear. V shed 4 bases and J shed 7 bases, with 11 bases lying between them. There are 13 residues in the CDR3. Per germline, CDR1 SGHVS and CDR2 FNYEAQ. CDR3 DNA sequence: TGTGCCAGCAGCTCGCGGAGAGACCAGCCCCAGCATTTT. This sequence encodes CASSSRRDQPQHF.

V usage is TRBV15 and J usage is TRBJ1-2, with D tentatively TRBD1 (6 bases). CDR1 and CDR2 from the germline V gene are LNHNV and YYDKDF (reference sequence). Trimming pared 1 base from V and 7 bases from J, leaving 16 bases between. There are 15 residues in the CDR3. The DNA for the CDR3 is TGTGCCACCAGCAGAGCCCTAGGGGGGCGCGGTGGCTACACCTTC. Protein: CATSRALGGRGGYTF.